The clone carrying this TCR beta chain occurred once. Methods used by the authors: Amplification from reference gene primers served as the basis for estimated nucleated cell counts. The assay was immunoSEQ multiplex PCR, and TCRdb's table has in-frame clones only and misses some. D and trimming come from the DNA, and the V and J calls and clone size come from that table. Of 350,000 or so clones listed, 92% were seen once; the top ten hold about a fifth. The data were taken from a study of blood T cell repertoires in COVID-19. Across the study: T cells, B-cell-depleted T cells, or PBMCs provided the cDNA or gDNA that served as material.

The germline CDR1 and CDR2 sequences are SQVTM and ANQGSEA. The CDR3 runs to 12 residues. Trimming stripped 4 bases from V and 1 base from J, with 7 bases between. The sequence was obtained from a woman in her twenties or thirties who had recovered from COVID-19. The V gene is TRBV29-1, the J gene TRBJ1-1; no clear D. The sample taken for sequencing was PBMCs or T cells enriched from blood (not recorded which). The CDR3 sequence is CSVGEGNTEAFF. For the CDR3, the DNA is TGCAGCGTTGGTGAGGGGAACACTGAAGCTTTCTTT.